The 16 T cell receptor beta chains listed next were all sequenced from one sample in a study of blood T cells in healthy people across ages. Sample-barcoded 5' priming and a J-beta primer mix drove a second PCR of roughly 6 to 12 cycles. TCRdb called the 5' RACE reads again in MiXCR, with one record for every CDR3 protein. The repertoire consists of about 1,800,000 distinct CDR3 sequences, with 28% occurring once and the leading ten covering 6.5% to 8.5%. What was sequenced was blood. These receptors were taken from a woman aged 25 to 39 in good health.

This clonotype appeared once. V and J are TRBV7-9 and TRBJ2-1; possible D gene TRBD2, 5 bases. TRBJ2-7 matches the DNA end more closely, so the J call is doubtful. This CDR3 spans 12 amino acids. In germline, CDR1 is SEHNR, CDR2 FQNEAQ (reference sequence). In nucleotides, the CDR3 is TGTGCCAGCGAGGGCCTTCTCGATGAGCAGTACTTC. Translating it yields CASEGLLDEQYF.

The sample holds many counts of this clonotype. The V and J genes are TRBV7-2 and TRBJ2-1; the match to TRBD2 covers 12 bases. Germline CDR1 SGHTA, CDR2 FQGNSA. The CDR3 spans 19 residues. V dropped 6 bases and J dropped 0; count of bases not matched to a gene: 12. The CDR3 is CASSRTGTSGPSSYNEQFF. The CDR3 nucleotides are TGTGCCAGCAGTAGAACCGGGACTAGCGGGCCGAGCTCCTACAATGAGCAGTTCTTC.

This clonotype was seen a handful of times. One base away lies a much larger clone, so this may be a sequencing read error. This rearrangement joins TRBV20-1 to TRBJ2-7; D is perhaps TRBD1 or TRBD2 (5 bases each). The CDR3 contains 11 residues. The V gene's germline CDR1 is DFQATT and CDR2 SNEGSKA (reference sequence). The CDR3 loop reads CRARDGAAEYF. CDR3 nucleotides: TGCAGGGCTAGAGATGGGGCAGCGGAGTACTTC.

This chain connects TRBV29-1 to TRBJ1-1; D gene ambiguous. The CDR3 has 14 residues. Between the trimmed V and J ends, which lost 2 bases and 6 bases, there was a span of 16 bases. CDR1 is SQVTM and CDR2 is ANQGSEA in the germline V gene. CDR3 residues: CSVENPGANAEAFF. The CDR3 DNA follows: TGCAGCGTTGAAAACCCAGGAGCTAACGCTGAAGCTTTCTTT.

The rearrangement uses TRBV12-5 and TRBJ1-1; no reliable D call. The CDR3 consists of 11 residues. Germline CDR1 LGHNT, CDR2 FRNRAP. Trimming removed 6 bases from V and 6 bases from J, with 8 bases in between. The CDR3 reads CASGIRAEAFF. The CDR3 region has the DNA TGTGCTAGTGGAATCCGAGCTGAAGCTTTCTTT.

The chain joins TRBV11-2 to TRBJ2-7; a weak D match, TRBD2 (5 bases). The CDR3 loop spans 14 amino acids. V lost 5 bases and J 0 bases, leaving 11 bases between the germline ends. CDR1 is SGHAT, CDR2 FQNNGV, per germline. CDR3 nucleotide sequence: TGTGCCAGCAGCGATCCGGGAAACTCCTACGAGCAGTACTTC. It specifies CASSDPGNSYEQYF.

This clonotype was detected only a few times. V usage is TRBV7-9 and J usage is TRBJ1-5; D remains ambiguous. CDR1 and CDR2 from the germline V gene are SEHNR and FQNEAQ (reference sequence). CDR3 length equals 13 residues. V gave up 4 bases and J gave up 3 bases, with 7 bases separating them. The CDR3 loop reads CASSSSPNQPQHF. The CDR3 DNA sequence: TGTGCCAGCAGCTCCTCTCCCAATCAGCCCCAGCATTTT.

This clonotype was seen more than once but under ten times. This rearrangement joins TRBV12-3 or TRBV12-4 to TRBJ2-1; the D is unclear. The CDR3 covers 15 residues. Trimming took 3 bases from V and 0 from J, leaving 9 bases between them. The CDR3, as DNA: TGTGCCAGCAGTTTTTACGAGAGCTCCTACAATGAGCAGTTCTTC. This encodes CASSFYESSYNEQFF.

This clonotype was recorded many times. The V gene is TRBV4-1, the J gene TRBJ2-3, with 7 positions matching TRBD1. Germline-derived CDR1 and CDR2 are MGHRA and YSYEKL. The CDR3 runs 11 residues. V lost 1 base and J lost 14; bases outside the gene matches: 3. CDR3 nucleotide sequence: TGCGCCAGCAGCCAAGGGGACAGACTGTATTTT. It is translated as CASSQGDRLYF.

V is TRBV20-1 and J is TRBJ2-5, with a tentative D call TRBD1 (6 bases). The V gene lost 7 bases and the J gene lost 5 bases, with 17 bases spanning the gap. The germline V gene has CDR1 DFQATT and CDR2 SNEGSKA (reference sequence). The CDR3 is 13 amino acids. The CDR3 DNA is TGCAGTGTCAGGGGCCCAGGCGCCGAGACCCAGTACTTC. Translating gives CSVRGPGAETQYF.

This clonotype has just a few counts. This chain uses TRBV7-9 with TRBJ2-7; a weak D match, TRBD1 (5 bases). The CDR3 runs to 15 residues. Trimming cost V 5 bases and J 0 bases, with 14 bases left between them. Germline loops: CDR1 SEHNR, CDR2 FQNEAQ (reference sequence). This chain's CDR3 is CASSKGAVGSYEQYF. CDR3 nucleotide sequence: TGTGCCAGCAGCAAAGGGGCAGTCGGCTCCTACGAGCAGTACTTC.

With regard to this clonotype: A much larger clonotype is one base distant, so this may be a read error. V is TRBV20-1 and J is TRBJ2-7; TRBD1 might be the D (5 bases). The germline V gene encodes CDR1 DFQATT and CDR2 SNEGSKA (reference sequence). The CDR3 length is 15 residues. Trimming took 0 bases from V and 4 from J, leaving 16 bases between them. The CDR3: CSARDTTRGRYEQYF. CDR3 nucleotides: TGCAGTGCTAGAGATACGACAAGGGGCCGTTACGAGCAGTACTTC.

V and J are TRBV20-1 and TRBJ2-7, with TRBD2 identical over 7 bases. Germline-derived CDR1 and CDR2 are DFQATT and SNEGSKA (reference sequence). V shed 4 bases, J shed 6 bases, and the junction held 12 bases outside the gene matches. The CDR3 spans 14 residues. The CDR3 loop reads CSAKSSGALFEQYF. Here the CDR3 DNA reads TGCAGTGCTAAGTCTAGCGGAGCCTTATTCGAGCAGTACTTC.

This clonotype was detected many times. This chain connects TRBV7-2 to TRBJ2-5; 7 bases match TRBD2. CDR3 length equals 15 residues. Per the germline V gene, CDR1 is SGHTA and CDR2 is FQGNSA. V lost 0 bases to trimming and J lost 2 bases; unmatched junction nucleotides: 3. The CDR3 bases are TGTGCCAGCAGCTTAGCACGGACTAGGCAAGAGACCCAGTACTTC. Amino acid sequence: CASSLARTRQETQYF.

The CDR3 protein is CASSPAIGADYGYTF. The CDR3 bases are TGTGCCAGCTCACCGGCGATCGGGGCGGACTATGGCTACACCTTC. The genes are TRBV18 and TRBJ1-2; TRBD1 might be the D (5 bases). CDR1 and CDR2 (germline): KGHSH, LQKENI. The CDR3 is made up of 15 amino acids. Trimming took 3 bases from V and 3 from J, leaving 14 bases between them.

This sequence joins TRBV14 and TRBJ2-7, with TRBD2 matching over 14 bases. From germline, CDR1 is SGHDN and CDR2 FVKESK. This CDR3 is built from 16 residues. V lost 5 bases, J lost 3 bases, and 6 bases stayed unmatched. The CDR3 loop is CASSSRLAGGYYEQYF. CDR3 in DNA: TGTGCCAGCAGCTCCCGACTAGCGGGAGGGTACTACGAGCAGTACTTC.